The T cell receptor (beta chain) under discussion was sequenced for a study of blood T cell repertoires in COVID-19. This clone was recorded a few times. Germline CDR1 SGHTA, CDR2 FQGNSA. The CDR3 is 14 residues long. The J segment lost 7 bases and the V segment lost 5 bases, leaving 10 bases of the junction unmatched. As processed by the authors: From reference gene primer amplification, estimates of nucleated cell counts were derived. Produced via immunoSEQ multiplex PCR; TCRdb's table is partial and in-frame only. V and J calls and clone size come straight from that table; D and trimming were deduced from the DNA. The data contain about 410,000 clones, about nine tenths of them seen just once; the ten biggest clones take up approximately 1.4%.

The V call is TRBV7-2, the J call TRBJ1-2, with TRBD1 matching over 7 bases. The source material was peripheral blood. This TCR was recovered from a woman younger than 45 with active or convalescent COVID-19. CDR3 in amino acids: CASSAGRQGGGYTF. The CDR3 coding sequence is TGTGCCAGCAGCGCGGGGCGACAGGGTGGTGGCTACACCTTC.